This T cell receptor (beta chain) was recorded in a study of blood T cell repertoires in COVID-19. About the research overall: Some COVID-19 samples were acute and others convalescent; all came from the United States, Italy and Spain. T cells, B-cell-depleted T cells, or PBMCs supplied cDNA or gDNA.

Germline assignment: CDR1 ENHRY and CDR2 SYGVKD. With V trimmed by 6 bases and J by 4 bases, 1 base remained unmatched. The CDR3 contains 14 residues. In the authors' workflow: Scientists estimated how many nucleated cells there were by amplifying reference gene primers. The table came from immunoSEQ multiplex PCR; TCRdb's copy has only in-frame clones and leaves some out. D and trimming were read from the DNA, whereas the V and J calls and clone size are those reported in that table. The top ten clones hold roughly 15% of a sample with about 77,000 clones, about 92% of them seen once. The origin of this receptor is a woman aged 80 or older with active or convalescent COVID-19. This chain connects TRBV10-3 to TRBJ1-4, with 11 positions matching TRBD1. The sample was peripheral blood. Here the CDR3 reads CAIRGTGGNEKLFF. As DNA, the CDR3 is TGTGCCATCAGGGGGACAGGGGGTAATGAAAAACTGTTTTTT.